The rows below give T cell receptor beta chains drawn from one sample of a study of OX40 agonist ivuxolimab in advanced cancers. Measured with immunoSEQ multiplex PCR; TCRdb has only the in-frame clones, and not every one. Of around 45,000 clones listed, about 79% were seen once; the top ten hold 2.6%. The source material was CD4+ or CD8+ T cells sorted from blood, sampled in a trial of the OX40 agonist ivuxolimab. These receptors were taken from an adult with an advanced solid tumor such as melanoma, head and neck, liver or kidney cancer. The CDR3 runs from the conserved cysteine through the conserved F or W. The order of the fields is clone size, V gene, D gene, J gene, CDR3 DNA, CDR3 protein. A D gene is named only where the DNA matches it firmly. Expanded clones are given a class, and other clones once, few, many or no size at all.

abundance: once
v_gene: TRBV29-1
d_gene: .
j_gene: TRBJ2-7
CDR3nt: TGCAGCGTTGAAGCGGGGACCTACGAGCAGTACTTC
CDR3aa: CSVEAGTYEQYF

abundance: .
v_gene: TRBV11-1
d_gene: TRBD1
j_gene: TRBJ1-2
CDR3nt: TGTGCCAGCAGACCACAGCCGGGACAGCGCTATGGCTACACCTTC
CDR3aa: CASRPQPGQRYGYTF

abundance: .
v_gene: TRBV9
d_gene: TRBD2
j_gene: TRBJ2-1
CDR3nt: TGTGCCAGCAGCGCGACTAGCGGGGGGGATGAGCAGTTCTTC
CDR3aa: CASSATSGGDEQFF

abundance: .
v_gene: TRBV14
d_gene: TRBD2
j_gene: TRBJ2-1
CDR3nt: TGTGCCAGCAGCATCCGACTAGCCGTCCCTGATGTGAATGAGCAGTTCTTC
CDR3aa: CASSIRLAVPDVNEQFF

abundance: .
v_gene: TRBV2
d_gene: TRBD2
j_gene: TRBJ2-3
CDR3nt: TGTGCCAGGAGGACACTAGCGGGGGGCACGCAGTATTTT
CDR3aa: CARRTLAGGTQYF

abundance: .
v_gene: TRBV15
d_gene: .
j_gene: TRBJ2-2
CDR3nt: TGTGCCACCAGCAGGGAATCGGGGGTAACCGGGGAGCTGTTTTTT
CDR3aa: CATSRESGVTGELFF

abundance: .
v_gene: TRBV27
d_gene: .
j_gene: TRBJ1-5
CDR3nt: TGTGCCAGCAGGCCCGGACCCAATCAGCCCCAGCATTTT
CDR3aa: CASRPGPNQPQHF

abundance: .
v_gene: TRBV2
d_gene: .
j_gene: TRBJ2-7
CDR3nt: TGTGCCAGCAGGGATACAGGGAAAGAGCAGTACTTC
CDR3aa: CASRDTGKEQYF

abundance: .
v_gene: TRBV19
d_gene: .
j_gene: TRBJ2-7
CDR3nt: TGTGCCAGTAGTATGAGGGGTGGCTACGAGCAGTACTTC
CDR3aa: CASSMRGGYEQYF

abundance: few
v_gene: TRBV19
d_gene: .
j_gene: TRBJ2-2
CDR3nt: TGTGCCAGTAGTATCTCACCCGTCGGCGGGGAGCTGTTTTTT
CDR3aa: CASSISPVGGELFF

abundance: .
v_gene: TRBV7-2
d_gene: TRBD1
j_gene: TRBJ1-1
CDR3nt: TGTGCCAGCAGCCTACAGGGGGCGAACACTGAAGCTTTCTTT
CDR3aa: CASSLQGANTEAFF

abundance: .
v_gene: TRBV7-2
d_gene: .
j_gene: TRBJ2-3
CDR3nt: TGTGCCAGCAGCCGTCGACCGGGGACTTACACAGATACGCAGTATTTT
CDR3aa: CASSRRPGTYTDTQYF

abundance: .
v_gene: TRBV5-1
d_gene: .
j_gene: TRBJ2-2
CDR3nt: TGCGCCAGCAGTATCGGCGGGGAGCTGTTTTTT
CDR3aa: CASSIGGELFF

abundance: .
v_gene: TRBV5-8
d_gene: TRBD1
j_gene: TRBJ1-1
CDR3nt: TGTGCCAGCAGCCTCGACAGGGTAGAAGCTTTCTTT
CDR3aa: CASSLDRVEAFF

abundance: few
v_gene: TRBV19
d_gene: TRBD2
j_gene: TRBJ2-1
CDR3nt: TGTGCCAGTAGTGGGACTAGCGGGGGGTTCAATGAGCAGTTCTTC
CDR3aa: CASSGTSGGFNEQFF

abundance: .
v_gene: TRBV5-1
d_gene: .
j_gene: TRBJ2-3
CDR3nt: TGCGCCAGCAGCTTGGGTAGTGAGGCAGATACGCAGTATTTT
CDR3aa: CASSLGSEADTQYF

abundance: few
v_gene: TRBV6-5
d_gene: .
j_gene: TRBJ2-3
CDR3nt: TGTGCCAGCACGGTCGTTAGCGGAAGCACAGATACGCAGTATTTT
CDR3aa: CASTVVSGSTDTQYF

abundance: few
v_gene: TRBV29-1
d_gene: .
j_gene: TRBJ1-5
CDR3nt: TGCAGCGTGCGGGCAGCTCGGAATCAGCCCCAGCATTTT
CDR3aa: CSVRAARNQPQHF

abundance: .
v_gene: TRBV7-9
d_gene: .
j_gene: TRBJ2-7
CDR3nt: TGTGCCACCGGTATAATACAGGGCAACGAGCAGTACTTC
CDR3aa: CATGIIQGNEQYF

abundance: .
v_gene: TRBV7-9
d_gene: .
j_gene: TRBJ1-5
CDR3nt: TGTGCCAGCAGCTTGTGGGGCCAGCCCCAGCATTTT
CDR3aa: CASSLWGQPQHF

abundance: .
v_gene: TRBV18
d_gene: .
j_gene: TRBJ2-2
CDR3nt: TGTGCCAGCTCACCACCCCGAGAACAAATGAACACCGGGGAGCTGTTTTTT
CDR3aa: CASSPPREQMNTGELFF

abundance: .
v_gene: TRBV19
d_gene: .
j_gene: TRBJ2-1
CDR3nt: TGTGCCAGTAGTATCAGGGGGAGGAGGGAGGATGAGCAGTTCTTC
CDR3aa: CASSIRGRREDEQFF

abundance: .
v_gene: TRBV7-6
d_gene: TRBD1
j_gene: TRBJ1-5
CDR3nt: TGTGCCAGCAGCTTAGCGCAAGACAGGGGCGCAAGCAATCAGCCCCAGCATTTT
CDR3aa: CASSLAQDRGASNQPQHF

abundance: .
v_gene: TRBV18
d_gene: .
j_gene: TRBJ2-4
CDR3nt: TGTGCCAGCTCGACCGACAGACAAAACATTCAGTACTTC
CDR3aa: CASSTDRQNIQYF

abundance: .
v_gene: TRBV10-2
d_gene: TRBD2
j_gene: TRBJ2-1
CDR3nt: TGCGCCAGCAGGGTAGCGGGGGACTACAATGAGCAGTTCTTC
CDR3aa: CASRVAGDYNEQFF

abundance: .
v_gene: TRBV21-1
d_gene: .
j_gene: TRBJ2-7
CDR3nt: TGTGCCAGCAGCAAATGCATGAAGACGGTGCAGTACTTC
CDR3aa: CASSKCMKTVQYF

abundance: .
v_gene: TRBV6-6
d_gene: .
j_gene: TRBJ1-1
CDR3nt: TGTGCCAGCAGTTATCGGGGGACGGGGACTGAAGCTTTCTTT
CDR3aa: CASSYRGTGTEAFF

abundance: .
v_gene: TRBV27
d_gene: TRBD1
j_gene: TRBJ1-4
CDR3nt: TGTGCCAGCAGTCCCGGGACAGGGTCGTTAGGAACTAATGAAAAACTGTTTTTT
CDR3aa: CASSPGTGSLGTNEKLFF

abundance: .
v_gene: TRBV18
d_gene: .
j_gene: TRBJ1-5
CDR3nt: TGTGCCAGCTCACCAGGCCCCTTGGAGGCCCAGCATTTT
CDR3aa: CASSPGPLEAQHF

abundance: .
v_gene: TRBV20-1
d_gene: TRBD1
j_gene: TRBJ2-3
CDR3nt: TGCAGTGCACACAGGGGTGATACGCAGTATTTT
CDR3aa: CSAHRGDTQYF

abundance: .
v_gene: TRBV5-6
d_gene: .
j_gene: TRBJ2-2
CDR3nt: TGTGCCAGCAGCTTGAGAAGTACGGGCACCGGGGAGCTGTTTTTT
CDR3aa: CASSLRSTGTGELFF

abundance: .
v_gene: TRBV4-1
d_gene: .
j_gene: TRBJ1-1
CDR3nt: TGCGCCAGCAGCCAACACTCAGGGGTGGACCTCTCGGCTTTCTTT
CDR3aa: CASSQHSGVDLSAFF

abundance: few
v_gene: TRBV5-4
d_gene: TRBD2
j_gene: TRBJ2-2
CDR3nt: TGTGCCAGCAGCTTCCTTCTAGCGGGAACTTTTTTGCGGGCCGGGGAGCTGTTTTTT
CDR3aa: CASSFLLAGTFLRAGELFF